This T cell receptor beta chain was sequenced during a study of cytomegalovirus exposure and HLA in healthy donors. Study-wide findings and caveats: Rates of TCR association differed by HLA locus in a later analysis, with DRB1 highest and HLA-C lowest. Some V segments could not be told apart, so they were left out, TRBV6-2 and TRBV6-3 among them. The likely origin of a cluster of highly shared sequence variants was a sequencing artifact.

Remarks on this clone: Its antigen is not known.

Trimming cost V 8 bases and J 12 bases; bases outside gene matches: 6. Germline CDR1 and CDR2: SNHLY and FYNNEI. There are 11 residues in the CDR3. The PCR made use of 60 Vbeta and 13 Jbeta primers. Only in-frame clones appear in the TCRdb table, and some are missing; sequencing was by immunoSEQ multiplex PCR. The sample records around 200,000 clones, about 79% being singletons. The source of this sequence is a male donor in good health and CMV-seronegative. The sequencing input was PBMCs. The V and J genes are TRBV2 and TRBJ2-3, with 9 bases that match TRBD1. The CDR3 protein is CASPRTGAQYF. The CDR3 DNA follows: TGTGCCAGCCCTAGGACAGGGGCCCAGTATTTT.